Listed here is a single TCR beta chain. The CDR3 has 15 residues. The V and J ends lost 2 bases and 1 base respectively, with 11 bases between them. The germline gives CDR1 SEHNR, CDR2 FQNEAQ (reference sequence). The source of the sample is a study of identifying expanded T cells in peripheral blood. TCRdb's copy holds only in-frame clones and misses some; the assay was immunoSEQ multiplex PCR. The data hold more than 90,000 clones, with around nine tenths observed a single time. During the collection period, no donor immune events like infections were recorded. Specimen: blood. The chain uses TRBV7-9 and TRBJ1-1; D gene ambiguous. The receptor was derived from a person aged 18 to 69 in good health. The CDR3 sequence: CASSLWSSTNTEAFF. CDR3 in DNA: TGTGCCAGCAGCTTATGGTCCAGTACGAACACTGAAGCTTTCTTT.